This is a list of T cell receptor beta chains from one sample in a study of blood T cell repertoires in COVID-19. Generated by immunoSEQ multiplex PCR, the TCRdb table keeps only in-frame clones and is missing some. The repertoire holds over 95,000 clones, 75% to 90% seen once, with approximately 4.4% in the top ten. Material for sequencing was peripheral blood. The source of these receptors is a woman between 45 and 60 years old with acute or convalescent COVID-19. Each CDR3 is given with its conserved first and last residue. The D gene is left open where the match is weak. Clone size is shown for a subset of rows, as once, few, many or a class of expanded clone.

>TRBJ1-2|.|TRBV9|.
TGTGCCAGCAGCGTAGACGTGGGGCCCGACTATGGCTACACCTTC
CASSVDVGPDYGYTF
>TRBJ2-7|TRBD1|TRBV5-1|.
TGCGCCAGCAGCCCTCGGGGGGACAGGGGTCCCGGCGAGCAGTACTTC
CASSPRGDRGPGEQYF
>TRBJ1-1|.|TRBV29-1|once
TGCAGCGTTGGCCCCAGGGCCATGAACACTGAAGCTTTCTTT
CSVGPRAMNTEAFF
>TRBJ1-2|.|TRBV19|.
TGTGCCAGTAGTTTCAGGTCCGGCTATGGCTACACCTTC
CASSFRSGYGYTF
>TRBJ2-1|.|TRBV7-8|.
TGTGCCAGCAGCCCCGAGAGGCTTGGTACAAATGAGCAGTTCTTC
CASSPERLGTNEQFF
>TRBJ2-1|TRBD2|TRBV6-5|.
TGTGCCAGCAGTTACGAAGCGGGGGGCCAAGGGGAGCAGTTCTTC
CASSYEAGGQGEQFF
>TRBJ2-3|TRBD2|TRBV27|.
TGTGCCAGCAGACTACTAGCGGGGAGCACAGATACGCAGTATTTT
CASRLLAGSTDTQYF
>TRBJ1-1|.|TRBV27|.
TGTGCCAGCAGTTTAGACAGGTTGAACACTGAAGCTTTCTTT
CASSLDRLNTEAFF
>TRBJ2-7|.|TRBV9|.
TGTGCCAGCAGCTTACTCGGGGACTCAGACGGCGAGCAGTACTTC
CASSLLGDSDGEQYF
>TRBJ2-3|.|TRBV5-1|once
TGCGCCAGCAGCTTGTCGGACTCCACAGATACGCAGTATTTT
CASSLSDSTDTQYF
>TRBJ1-1|.|TRBV10-2|.
TGCGCCAGCACCCCTCACCACAAGATGAACACTGAAGCTTTCTTT
CASTPHHKMNTEAFF
>TRBJ2-3|TRBD2|TRBV6-2/TRBV6-3|once
TGTGCCAGCAGTGCGGGACTAGCGGGCACTTATGGTACGCAGTATTTT
CASSAGLAGTYGTQYF
>TRBJ1-1|TRBD1|TRBV10-2|.
TGCGCCAGCACCGGGACAGCGAACACTGAAGCTTTCTTT
CASTGTANTEAFF
>TRBJ2-7|TRBD1|TRBV5-4|.
TGTGCCAGCAGCCCCGACGGGACAGCGAGCTCCTACGAGCAGTACTTC
CASSPDGTASSYEQYF
>TRBJ2-2|TRBD1|TRBV11-3|.
TGTGCCAGCAGCTTGGGACAGGGTACCGGGGAGCTGTTTTTT
CASSLGQGTGELFF
>TRBJ1-2|.|TRBV2|.
TGTGCCAGCAGTGAAGTTAAAGGCCTGACTTATGGCTACACCTTC
CASSEVKGLTYGYTF
>TRBJ2-3|.|TRBV24-1|.
TGTGCCACCAGTGAGCTGGGGGGTACGCAGTATTTT
CATSELGGTQYF
>TRBJ1-2|TRBD1|TRBV7-9|.
TGTGCCAGCAGCTCCCCGGACAGGGGAAATGGCTACACCTTC
CASSSPDRGNGYTF
>TRBJ1-1|TRBD1|TRBV29-1|.
TGCAGCGTTGACGCAGGGGGAATGAACACTGAAGCTTTCTTT
CSVDAGGMNTEAFF
>TRBJ2-7|TRBD1|TRBV29-1|.
TGCAGCGTTGCAGGACACAGGGGCGACGAGCAGTACTTC
CSVAGHRGDEQYF
>TRBJ1-1|.|TRBV28|.
TGTGCCAGCAGTCTAGAGGGCACTGAAGCTTTCTTT
CASSLEGTEAFF
>TRBJ1-3|.|TRBV11-2|.
TGTGCCAGCAGGCACCACACCGGGAGCTCTGGAAACACCATATATTTT
CASRHHTGSSGNTIYF
>TRBJ1-2|.|TRBV29-1|.
TGCAGCGTTGAAGCCCTGGACCATCCCCGCGGGTATGGCTACACCTTC
CSVEALDHPRGYGYTF
>TRBJ2-7|TRBD1|TRBV6-6|.
TGTGCCAGCAGTCCCCGGGACAGGGCCTACGAGCAGTACTTC
CASSPRDRAYEQYF
>TRBJ2-7|.|TRBV7-9|.
TGTGCCAGCAGCAAGGAGGGGCGCGCCGAGCAGTACTTC
CASSKEGRAEQYF
>TRBJ2-1|.|TRBV6-5|.
TGTGCCAGCAGTTACGGGAGCTCCTACAATGAGCAGTTCTTC
CASSYGSSYNEQFF
>TRBJ1-6|TRBD1|TRBV30|.
TGTGCCTGGAGAGGGGACAGCAAGTATAATTCACCCCTCCACTTT
CAWRGDSKYNSPLHF
>TRBJ1-3|.|TRBV28|.
TGTGCCAGCAGTCCCGGGGAGAGGACTGGAAACACCATATATTTT
CASSPGERTGNTIYF
>TRBJ2-4|TRBD1|TRBV3-1/TRBV3-2|.
TGTGCCAGCAGCCAAGGACAGGACAGGGGATTCATAGCCAAAAACATTCAGTACTTC
CASSQGQDRGFIAKNIQYF
>TRBJ2-7|TRBD1|TRBV5-1|.
TGCGCCAGCAGCGTCGGACAGGGGGCCATCAACGAGCAGTACTTC
CASSVGQGAINEQYF
>TRBJ2-5|.|TRBV11-2|.
TGTGCCAGCAGGACTCTCCGTAGGGAGACCCAGTACTTC
CASRTLRRETQYF
>TRBJ2-2|TRBD2|TRBV4-3|.
TGCGCCAGCAGCCCCGGGCGGCTAGCGGGACTTACCGGGGAGCTGTTTTTT
CASSPGRLAGLTGELFF
>TRBJ2-1|TRBD2|TRBV15|.
TGTGCCACCAGCAGATCCCGGACTAGCGGGGGGGCTGATGAGCAGTTCTTC
CATSRSRTSGGADEQFF
>TRBJ2-1|.|TRBV7-2|.
TGTGCCAGCAGCTCCTCCTGGCTAGCGAGCTCCTACAATGAGCAGTTCTTC
CASSSSWLASSYNEQFF
>TRBJ1-1|.|TRBV7-9|few
TGTGCCAGCGGGGAGTGGAGGACTGAAGCTTTCTTT
CASGEWRTEAFF
>TRBJ1-5|.|TRBV2|.
TGTGCCAGCAGTGAATACCCACGGGGTCAGCCCCAGCATTTT
CASSEYPRGQPQHF
>TRBJ2-5|.|TRBV18|.
TGTGCCAGCTCACCACCATCACCTCGGGAGACCCAGTACTTC
CASSPPSPRETQYF
>TRBJ1-4|.|TRBV11-2|.
TGTGCCAGCAGCTTAGCAGGGGCGGCTGAAAAACTGTTTTTT
CASSLAGAAEKLFF
>TRBJ1-6|.|TRBV27|.
TGTGCCAGCAGTTTATCGATGCGGGGGTACCCACCAAATTCACCCCTCCACTTT
CASSLSMRGYPPNSPLHF
>TRBJ1-6|.|TRBV11-2|.
TGTGCCAGCAGCCAGACATGGGAGGGATCACCCCTCCACTTT
CASSQTWEGSPLHF
>TRBJ1-1|TRBD1|TRBV6-4|.
TGTGCCAGCAGTGATGGGACAGGGAGAGCTTTCTTT
CASSDGTGRAFF
>TRBJ1-2|TRBD1|TRBV4-3|.
TGCGCCAGCAGCCAGTTACAGGGGAATGACTATGGCTACACCTTC
CASSQLQGNDYGYTF
>TRBJ1-4|TRBD1|TRBV2|.
TGTGCCAGCAGTGATTCGGACAGGGGATCGGAAAAACTGTTTTTT
CASSDSDRGSEKLFF
>TRBJ1-1|.|TRBV5-4|.
TGTGCCAGCAGCGGAGGGTTTGAAGCTTTCTTT
CASSGGFEAFF
>TRBJ1-5|.|TRBV7-8|.
TGTGCCAGCAGCACCAATGACAGAGGTTATAGCAATCAGCCCCAGCATTTT
CASSTNDRGYSNQPQHF
>TRBJ1-2|TRBD1|TRBV10-3|.
TGTGCCATCAGTGGGACAGGGGCGAAGAGCTATGGCTACACCTTC
CAISGTGAKSYGYTF
>TRBJ1-5|TRBD1|TRBV5-1|.
TGCGCCAGCAGCCCAGGACAGGGAGTCAATCAGCCCCAGCATTTT
CASSPGQGVNQPQHF
>TRBJ2-3|.|TRBV10-3|.
TGTGCCATCAGTGATACCCGGTCCCCCCGGGGAGATACGCAGTATTTT
CAISDTRSPRGDTQYF
>TRBJ2-7|TRBD1|TRBV6-5|few
TGTGCCAGCAGTTACGTCCAGGGGGCAGCCTACGAGCAGTACTTC
CASSYVQGAAYEQYF
>TRBJ1-1|TRBD1|TRBV2|.
TGTGCCAGCAGTGAAGCCCGACAGGGGGCCAACACTGAAGCTTTCTTT
CASSEARQGANTEAFF
>TRBJ2-7|.|TRBV7-2|.
TGTGCCAGCAGCAATCTGCCCGGGGGAGGAGAGCAGTACTTC
CASSNLPGGGEQYF
>TRBJ2-7|.|TRBV4-1|.
TGCGCCAGCAGCAGAACGGACAACCCTGCGGAGCAGTACTTC
CASSRTDNPAEQYF
>TRBJ1-1|.|TRBV2|.
TGTGCCAGCTCCCTAGGCTTGGGCACTGAAGCTTTCTTT
CASSLGLGTEAFF
>TRBJ2-5|TRBD2|TRBV27|.
TGTGCCAGCAGTCTACAGGGACTAGCGGGTGAGACCCAGTACTTC
CASSLQGLAGETQYF
>TRBJ2-2|TRBD1|TRBV25-1|.
TGTGCCAGCAGTGTCCCCGACAGGGGAGTCACCGGGGAGCTGTTTTTT
CASSVPDRGVTGELFF
>TRBJ1-2|TRBD1|TRBV6-5|.
TGTGCCAGCAGCCCCGGGACAGTTTATGGCTACACCTTC
CASSPGTVYGYTF
>TRBJ1-4|.|TRBV7-9|.
TGTGCCAGCAGCTTAGGGGCCTCCGTGGCACGGCTGTTTTTT
CASSLGASVARLFF